This T cell receptor beta chain was profiled in a study of T cells in Graves' hyperthyroidism and ophthalmopathy. At the level of the study: At the time of initial diagnosis and before any treatment, peripheral blood was collected.

Notes on the study in general: Clonotypes that were expanded in thyroid above 0.001 mostly appeared in blood too.

This clonotype was picked up many times. The antigen is undetermined. Trimming cost V 1 base and J 4 bases; bases outside gene matches: 2. The CDR3 extends over 15 amino acids. RNA transcripts served as the template for amplifying TCR beta CDR3 regions. An initial round of RT-PCR targeting the TCR CDR3 relied on the HTBI primer set. TCRdb passed the multiplex PCR reads through MiXCR, listing each CDR3 protein once. This table has some 490,000 distinct CDR3 sequences, under 25% appearing once. This chain links TRBV12-3 or TRBV12-4 with TRBJ1-1; 11 bases fit TRBD1. The source of this sequence is a woman in her sixties or seventies with Graves' ophthalmopathy. Input material: blood. The CDR3 reads CASSLGTGGSTEAFF. DNA of the CDR3: TGTGCCAGCAGTTTAGGGACAGGGGGCAGCACTGAAGCTTTCTTT.